The 16 T cell receptor beta chains given below trace back to one sample, sequenced in a study of identifying expanded T cells in peripheral blood. TCRdb keeps only in-frame clones here, not all; method: immunoSEQ multiplex PCR. This table has 110,000 or so clones, 88% appearing once. Sequencing input: blood. The receptors were sampled from a person aged 18-69 years in good health.

The chain uses TRBV30 and TRBJ2-3; D unclear. This CDR3 contains 13 residues. V gave up 2 bases and J gave up 2 bases, with 8 bases separating them. Germline V gene sequence: CDR1 GTSNPN, CDR2 SVGIG (reference sequence). The CDR3 coding sequence is TGTGCCTGGAGTTCCGGTTTCACAGATACGCAGTATTTT. This gives the protein CAWSSGFTDTQYF.

CDR3 amino acids: CASSPWVADYNEQFF. Written as DNA, the CDR3 is TGTGCCAGCAGCCCCTGGGTAGCAGACTACAATGAGCAGTTCTTC. J is TRBJ2-1 and V is TRBV13; D call uncertain. The CDR3 has 15 residues. V shed 5 bases and J shed 3 bases, with 14 bases lying between them. Per germline, CDR1 PRHDT and CDR2 FYEKMQ (reference sequence). Filled out from reference TRBV13 and TRBJ2-1, the complete variable domain reads AAGVIQSPRHLIKEKRETATLKCYPIPRHDTVYWYQQGPGQDPQFLISFYEKMQSDKGSIPDRFSAQQFSDYHSELNMSSLELGDSALYFCASSPWVADYNEQFFGPGTRLTVL.

The rearrangement links TRBV28 to TRBJ1-1, with TRBD1 matching over 7 bases. V shed 5 bases, J shed 5 bases, and the junction held 8 bases outside the gene matches. Germline V gives CDR1 MDHEN, CDR2 SYDVKM. This CDR3 has 14 residues. The CDR3 reads CASSRSGGMTEAFF. CDR3 nucleotide sequence: TGTGCCAGCAGTAGGTCAGGGGGTATGACTGAAGCTTTCTTT. Full variable domain (remainder filled in from reference TRBV28 and TRBJ1-1): DVKVTQSSRYLVKRTGEKVFLECVQDMDHENMFWYRQDPGLGLRLIYFSYDVKMKEKGDIPEGYSVSREKKERFSLILESASTNQTSMYLCASSRSGGMTEAFFGQGTRLTVV.

This rearrangement joins TRBV28 to TRBJ1-2; 7 nucleotides agree with TRBD1. V was pared by 6 bases and J by 4 bases, with 11 bases of the junction left unmatched. The CDR3 has 15 amino acids. Germline V gene data show CDR1 as MDHEN and CDR2 as SYDVKM. CDR3: CASSLAGGSIYGYTF. CDR3 nucleotides: TGTGCCAGCAGCCTGGCAGGGGGATCAATCTATGGCTACACCTTC.

V is TRBV27 and J is TRBJ1-1; 7 bases are a match to TRBD1. Looked up from germline, CDR1 is MNHEY and CDR2 is SMNVEV (reference sequence). V gave up 6 bases and J gave up 3 bases; unmatched junction bases: 7. The CDR3 extends over 14 amino acids. CDR3 bases: TGTGCCAGCAGACCACAGGGGTCAGACACTGAAGCTTTCTTT. Its protein product is CASRPQGSDTEAFF.

V is TRBV4-1 and J is TRBJ1-2; no clear D. This CDR3 contains 15 residues. CDR1 and CDR2 from the germline V gene are MGHRA and YSYEKL. V was shortened by 1 base and J by 3 bases, with 12 bases between the two germline ends. DNA of the CDR3: TGCGCCAGCAGCCAAGTAACAGAATATTACTATGGCTACACCTTC. It yields the protein CASSQVTEYYYGYTF.

The chain joins TRBV7-2 to TRBJ2-4; TRBD1 is a possible D gene (5 bases). This CDR3 spans 13 amino acids. V was trimmed by 6 bases and J by 8 bases, leaving 14 bases between them. Germline loops: CDR1 SGHTA, CDR2 FQGNSA. The CDR3 DNA sequence: TGTGCCAGCAGGGAAGGGGCCGGTGACATTCAGTACTTC. Translation: CASREGAGDIQYF. The complete variable domain, with remaining parts taken from reference TRBV7-2 and TRBJ2-4, reads GAGVSQSPSNKVTEKGKDVELRCDPISGHTALYWYRQSLGQGLEFLIYFQGNSAPDKSGLPSDRFSAERTGGSVSTLTIQRTQQEDSAVYLCASREGAGDIQYFGAGTRLSVL.

The chain links TRBV7-7 to TRBJ2-3, with 14 bases that match TRBD2. Germline assignment: CDR1 SSHAT and CDR2 FNYEAQ (reference sequence). The CDR3 length is 15 residues. Germline trimming cut 5 bases from V and 6 bases from J; bases unmatched to any gene: 4. CDR3 loop: CASSRGLAGEDTQYF. The CDR3 DNA sequence: TGTGCCAGCAGCCGGGGACTAGCGGGAGAGGATACGCAGTATTTT.

The rearrangement joins TRBV19 to TRBJ1-2; weak D call: TRBD1 (5 bases). Germline V gives CDR1 LNHDA, CDR2 SQIVND (reference sequence). Trimming removed 11 bases from V and 1 base from J, with 11 bases in between. The CDR3 covers 12 residues. This chain's CDR3 is CASGTFNYGYTF. CDR3 DNA sequence: TGTGCCTCTGGGACTTTTAACTATGGCTACACCTTC.

The chain joins TRBV29-1 to TRBJ1-1, with TRBD1 as a possible D gene (6 bases). The CDR3 contains 13 residues. The germline V and J ends were trimmed by 6 bases and 1 base, with 12 bases remaining between them. Germline-derived CDR1 and CDR2 are SQVTM and ANQGSEA. As DNA, the CDR3 is TGCAGCGTAGTACAGGGCGGGAACACTGAAGCTTTCTTT. Encoded protein: CSVVQGGNTEAFF. Full variable domain (rest looked up from reference TRBV29-1 and TRBJ1-1): SAVISQKPSRDICQRGTSLTIQCQVDSQVTMMFWYRQQPGQSLTLIATANQGSEATYESGFVIDKFPISRPNLTFSTLTVSNMSPEDSSIYLCSVVQGGNTEAFFGQGTRLTVV.

The rearrangement uses TRBV7-9 and TRBJ1-1, with D possibly matching TRBD1 (6 bases). CDR3 size: 13 residues. Germline V CDR1 and CDR2: SEHNR, FQNEAQ (reference sequence). Trimming stripped 1 base from V and 4 bases from J, with 7 bases between. CDR3 in amino acids: CASSLDRVTEAFF. CDR3 DNA: TGTGCCAGCAGCTTAGACAGGGTCACTGAAGCTTTCTTT. The full variable domain, rest sourced from reference TRBV7-9 and TRBJ1-1, is DTGVSQNPRHKITKRGQNVTFRCDPISEHNRLYWYRQTLGQGPEFLTYFQNEAQLEKSRLLSDRFSAERPKGSFSTLEIQRTEQGDSAMYLCASSLDRVTEAFFGQGTRLTVV.

Comment on this clone: This may be a read error: a much more frequent sequence differs by one nucleotide. The V call is TRBV5-6, the J call TRBJ2-5; D not resolved. The CDR3 covers 14 residues. V lost 0 bases to trimming and J lost 2 bases, with 8 bases between them. Germline CDR1 is SGHDT and CDR2 is YYEEEE. CDR3 amino acids: CASSLVASQETQYF. DNA of the CDR3: TGTGCCAGCAGCTTGGTGGCATCGCAAGAGACCCAGTACTTC.

This clone was seen a few times. This sequence joins TRBV5-1 and TRBJ1-4, with D uncertain. V lost 2 bases, J lost 5 bases, and 10 bases lay in between. Germline CDR1 SGHRS, CDR2 YFSETQ. The CDR3 consists of 14 residues. CDR3 sequence (DNA): TGCGCCAGCAGCTTCCGGGTCGAGAATGAAAAACTGTTTTTT. Protein product: CASSFRVENEKLFF.

The chain combines TRBV7-8 with TRBJ1-2; TRBD1 aligns across 11 bases. V trimming: 5 bases; J trimming: 0 bases; junction bases outside the gene matches: 2. This CDR3 has 15 residues. CDR1 and CDR2 from the germline V gene are SGHVS and FQNEAQ. CDR3 loop: CASSPGQGANYGYTF. The CDR3 DNA reads as TGTGCCAGCAGCCCGGGACAGGGGGCTAACTATGGCTACACCTTC.

This sequence joins TRBV28 and TRBJ1-2, with D tentatively TRBD1 (6 bases). V shed 10 bases and J shed 7 bases, with 19 bases lying between them. Germline V gene data show CDR1 as MDHEN and CDR2 as SYDVKM. The CDR3 runs 13 residues. CDR3 protein: CATKGGAGGGYTF. The CDR3 nucleotides are TGTGCCACTAAAGGGGGGGCCGGTGGTGGCTACACCTTC.

V and J are TRBV7-9 and TRBJ2-7; D is possibly TRBD1 or TRBD2 (5 bases each). The ends were cut back, 1 base at V and 9 bases at J, with 13 bases in the middle. The CDR3 loop spans 13 amino acids. CDR1 is SEHNR, CDR2 FQNEAQ, per germline (reference sequence). The CDR3 is CASSLDGTTGQYF. CDR3 DNA: TGTGCCAGCAGCTTAGATGGGACCACGGGGCAGTACTTC.